These 15 T cell receptor beta chains came from one sample sequenced in a study of beta chain features in type 1 diabetes. No antigens are known for them. Every isolated RNA sample was fully reverse transcribed, so sequencing captured expressed TCRB transcripts. Measured with immunoSEQ multiplex PCR; TCRdb has only the in-frame clones, and not every one. The sample consists of hundreds of thousands of clones, about 15% of them appearing once. Notes on the study in general: Type 1 diabetes patients had moderately but significantly shorter TCRB CDR3s in all four CD4+ subsets.

Sequenced: naive CD4+ T cells from blood. The receptor set was obtained from a man younger than 35 with type 1 diabetes.

The genes are TRBV5-4 and TRBJ2-2, with D tentatively TRBD1 (6 bases). The CDR3 is 14 residues long. Germline V gives CDR1 SGHNT, CDR2 YYREEE (reference sequence). The V gene lost 3 bases and the J gene lost 4 bases, with 10 bases spanning the gap. CDR3 amino acids: CASSYLGGTGELFF. As DNA, the CDR3 is TGTGCCAGCAGCTACCTAGGGGGCACCGGGGAGCTGTTTTTT.

The sample holds a few counts of this clone. CDR3 nucleotide sequence: TGCGCCAGCAGCTTCGGGCGGAGGAACGAGCAGTACTTC. It translates to CASSFGRRNEQYF. The V and J genes are TRBV5-1 and TRBJ2-7; D may be TRBD2 (5 bases). This CDR3 has 13 residues. V was shortened by 2 bases and J by 5 bases, with 11 bases between the two germline ends. Per germline, CDR1 SGHRS and CDR2 YFSETQ. The complete variable domain, with remaining parts taken from reference TRBV5-1 and TRBJ2-7, reads KAGVTQTPRYLIKTRGQQVTLSCSPISGHRSVSWYQQTPGQGLQFLFEYFSETQRNKGNFPGRFSGRQFSNSRSEMNVSTLELGDSALYLCASSFGRRNEQYFGPGTRLTVT.

This clone was detected a few times. The J gene is TRBJ2-7, the V gene TRBV4-1, with D perhaps matching TRBD1 (6 bases). The CDR3 spans 15 residues. From germline, CDR1 is MGHRA and CDR2 YSYEKL. The V end was cut by 2 bases, the J end by 3 bases, with 14 bases between. The CDR3 region is CASSQRITGLYEQYF. CDR3 in DNA: TGCGCCAGCAGCCAACGTATTACAGGGCTCTACGAGCAGTACTTC.

The chain combines TRBV30 with TRBJ1-1; TRBD1 aligns across 12 bases. Germline V gene sequence: CDR1 GTSNPN, CDR2 SVGIG (reference sequence). V gave up 8 bases and J gave up 5 bases; unmatched junction bases: 9. The CDR3 consists of 14 residues. The CDR3 here is CAIPGQGARTEAFF. Written as DNA, the CDR3 is TGTGCCATACCGGGACAGGGGGCGCGGACTGAAGCTTTCTTT.

The chain recombines TRBV2 with TRBJ2-1; D might be TRBD2 (5 bases). Trimming cost V 6 bases and J 15 bases, with 21 bases left between them. Germline lookup yields CDR1 SNHLY and CDR2 FYNNEI. The CDR3 covers 13 residues. CDR3 nucleotide sequence: TGTGCCAGCAGGGACGGTACTAGGCCCCGAACGTTCTTC. This gives the protein CASRDGTRPRTFF.

The gene calls are TRBV15 and TRBJ1-5, with 10 bases identical to TRBD1. Per the germline V gene, CDR1 is LNHNV and CDR2 is YYDKDF (reference sequence). The length of the CDR3 is 16 residues. Trimming at V came to 3 bases and at J to 3 bases, leaving 5 bases not matched to a gene. CDR3 sequence (DNA): TGTGCCACCAGCAGGGGGGGGACAGGGGTCAATCAGCCCCAGCATTTT. It is translated as CATSRGGTGVNQPQHF.

The chain employs TRBV4-1 and TRBJ2-3; 8 nucleotides match TRBD2. CDR3 length: 17 amino acids. The germline V gene encodes CDR1 MGHRA and CDR2 YSYEKL. V trimming: 4 bases; J trimming: 1 base; junction bases outside the gene matches: 10. The CDR3: CASSPTLSGGGTDTQYF. For the CDR3, the DNA is TGCGCCAGCAGCCCTACTCTATCGGGGGGGGGCACAGATACGCAGTATTTT.

This clone was detected only a few times. The V call is TRBV2, the J call TRBJ1-2; 8 bases are a match to TRBD1. The J segment lost 4 bases and the V segment lost 5 bases, leaving 3 bases of the junction unmatched. The CDR3 is 13 amino acids. Germline CDR1 and CDR2: SNHLY and FYNNEI. DNA of the CDR3: TGTGCCAGCAGTATGGACAGGGCCTATGGCTACACCTTC. It specifies CASSMDRAYGYTF.

The V and J genes are TRBV11-2 and TRBJ2-1; 7 bases map to TRBD1. V lost 4 bases and J lost 5; bases outside the gene matches: 8. Germline V gene lookup returns CDR1 SGHAT and CDR2 FQNNGV. The CDR3 has 15 amino acids. The CDR3 spells CASSSRQGYNNEQFF. The CDR3 nucleotides read TGTGCCAGCAGCTCAAGACAGGGCTACAACAATGAGCAGTTCTTC.

This clone was counted only a few times. The chain recombines TRBV16 with TRBJ1-5, with TRBD1 identical over 8 bases. This CDR3 has 16 residues. J lost 7 bases, V lost 1 base, and 9 bases had no gene match. The V gene's germline CDR1 is KGHSY and CDR2 FQNENV. The CDR3 nucleotides are TGTGCCAGCAGCCAATTCCAGGACAGGGTAGGGCAGCCCCAGCATTTT. This codes for CASSQFQDRVGQPQHF.

This clone was counted only a few times. V is TRBV29-1 and J is TRBJ2-2, with D maybe TRBD2 (6 bases). The CDR3 covers 15 residues. Germline V gene lookup returns CDR1 SQVTM and CDR2 ANQGSEA. Deletions cut 5 bases from V and 3 bases from J, with 16 bases between. CDR3 bases: TGCAGCGTTTGGGTTGCGGGACTCGACACCGGGGAGCTGTTTTTT. This translates into CSVWVAGLDTGELFF.

The chain couples TRBV30 to TRBJ2-1; D gene ambiguous. The CDR3 loop spans 14 amino acids. Germline CDR1 GTSNPN, CDR2 SVGIG (reference sequence). V was clipped by 3 bases and J by 5 bases, with 14 bases between them. The CDR3 loop reads CAWRRVWANNEQFF. CDR3 DNA sequence: TGTGCCTGGAGGAGAGTCTGGGCTAACAATGAGCAGTTCTTC.

This sequence joins TRBV30 and TRBJ1-6, with a tentative D call TRBD1 (6 bases). Germline CDR1 GTSNPN, CDR2 SVGIG (reference sequence). This CDR3 has 17 residues. The V end lost 2 bases, the J end lost 0 bases, and 14 bases lay between the germline ends. The CDR3 reads CAWSSDRSSSYNSPLHF. CDR3 sequence (DNA): TGTGCCTGGAGTAGTGACAGGTCGAGCTCCTATAATTCACCCCTCCACTTT. The whole variable domain, filled in from reference TRBV30 and TRBJ1-6, reads SQTIHQWPATLVQPVGSPLSLECTVEGTSNPNLYWYRQAAGRGLQLLFYSVGIGQISSEVPQNLSASRPQDRQFILSSKKLLLSDSGFYLCAWSSDRSSSYNSPLHFGNGTRLTVT.

This chain links TRBV30 with TRBJ1-2; 10 nucleotides line up with TRBD1. Germline values: CDR1 GTSNPN, CDR2 SVGIG (reference sequence). J lost 4 bases, V lost 3 bases, and 11 bases had no gene match. This CDR3 comprises 16 residues. The CDR3 loop reads CAWRSSGTGALYGYTF. The CDR3, as DNA: TGTGCCTGGAGGTCTTCCGGGACAGGGGCCCTCTATGGCTACACCTTC.

This rearrangement joins TRBV29-1 to TRBJ2-1; 10 nucleotides agree with TRBD2. This CDR3 spans 15 amino acids. Germline trimming cut 4 bases from V and 5 bases from J; bases unmatched to any gene: 8. Germline-derived CDR1 and CDR2 are SQVTM and ANQGSEA. CDR3 nucleotide sequence: TGCAGCGTTGGCTTCCGACTAGCGGGTAACAATGAGCAGTTCTTC. Translated: CSVGFRLAGNNEQFF.